This TCR beta chain is from a study of T cell repertoires in ileal Crohn's disease. The wider study: From the surgical specimen's inflamed ileum, biopsies were taken as M0.

Time point meaning: inflamed ileum from the surgical specimen. Whole-study findings and limits: Mucosal expansions were suggested to be mainly CD8 T cells. Active smokers at surgery had more clonal expansions than non-smokers.

This clone was observed once. The antigen is undetermined. This CDR3 is also generated by other DNA sequences in the sample. The repertoire was sequenced with immunoSEQ multiplex PCR; TCRdb's copy has only in-frame clones and lacks some. The sample carries about 4,200 clones, about 80% recorded once. This sequence originates from an adult with Crohn's disease. What was sequenced was ileal tissue.

The CDR3 protein is CSARKDYGYTF. DNA of the CDR3: TGCAGTGCTAGAAAGGATTATGGCTACACCTTC. V is TRBV20-1 and J is TRBJ1-2; D gene unclear. V gave up 2 bases and J gave up 5 bases, with 6 bases separating them. This CDR3 region has 11 residues. Per germline, CDR1 DFQATT and CDR2 SNEGSKA (reference sequence).